These 28 T cell receptor beta chains were all obtained from the same sample, sequenced in a study of blood T cell repertoires in COVID-19. Sequencing used immunoSEQ multiplex PCR; TCRdb keeps in-frame clones, though not all of them. The table has under 250,000 clones, about nine tenths seen once. The specimen sequenced was peripheral blood. These receptors all stem from a man aged 55-75 years who had recovered from COVID-19.

This rearrangement joins TRBV19 to TRBJ1-4; 7 nucleotides match TRBD1. Germline assignment: CDR1 LNHDA and CDR2 SQIVND (reference sequence). The CDR3 length is 14 residues. J lost 2 bases, V lost 6 bases, and 3 bases had no gene match. The DNA for the CDR3 is TGTGCCAGTAGGCCGACAGGGACTAATGAAAAACTGTTTTTT. It codes for CASRPTGTNEKLFF.

The chain employs TRBV7-3 and TRBJ2-7, with 9 nucleotides matching TRBD2. Per the germline V gene, CDR1 is SGHTA and CDR2 is FQGTGA. V shed 5 bases and J 4 bases; nucleotides not matched to a gene: 12. This CDR3 has 16 residues. CDR3 loop: CASSPSPASGVYEQYF. CDR3 DNA sequence: TGTGCCAGCAGCCCCAGCCCCGCTAGCGGGGTTTACGAGCAGTACTTC.

The J gene is TRBJ2-3, the V gene TRBV9; TRBD2 agrees at 8 bases. This CDR3 contains 16 residues. V was pared by 4 bases and J by 4 bases, with 11 bases of the junction left unmatched. Germline V gene lookup returns CDR1 SGDLS and CDR2 YYNGEE. The CDR3 sequence: CASSPQRERLSDTQYF. CDR3 nucleotides: TGTGCCAGCAGCCCGCAGCGGGAGCGGCTGTCAGATACGCAGTATTTT.

This clone showed up just once. CDR3 amino acids: CASSVGPGGGALSYEQYF. The DNA of the CDR3 is TGTGCCAGCAGCGTAGGGCCCGGTGGAGGGGCCCTCTCCTACGAGCAGTACTTC. The V call is TRBV9, the J call TRBJ2-7; a weak D match, TRBD2 (6 bases). Trimming stripped 0 bases from V and 0 bases from J, with 19 bases between. Per the germline V gene, CDR1 is SGDLS and CDR2 is YYNGEE. This CDR3 comprises 18 residues. Drawing the rest from reference TRBV9 and TRBJ2-7, the complete variable domain is DSGVTQTPKHLITATGQRVTLRCSPRSGDLSVYWYQQSLDQGLQFLIQYYNGEERAKGNILERFSAQQFPDLHSELNLSSLELGDSALYFCASSVGPGGGALSYEQYFGPGTRLTVT.

The chain recombines TRBV7-2 with TRBJ1-1; D is unresolved. The CDR3 covers 12 residues. Trimming pared 6 bases from V and 10 bases from J, leaving 15 bases between. Per the germline V gene, CDR1 is SGHTA and CDR2 is FQGNSA. CDR3 DNA sequence: TGTGCCAGCAGTTCGGTAGCTCGATTAGCTTTCTTT. It specifies CASSSVARLAFF.

This clone has just one count. The chain employs TRBV10-3 and TRBJ2-5; TRBD1 is a possible D gene (6 bases). Germline V gives CDR1 ENHRY, CDR2 SYGVKD. The CDR3 spans 16 residues. V was trimmed by 3 bases and J by 6 bases, leaving 20 bases between them. The CDR3 nucleotides are TGTGCCATCAGTGAAGGGGGAGCGGCAGTCCCACAGACCCAGTACTTC. Translating it yields CAISEGGAAVPQTQYF.

J is TRBJ2-1 and V is TRBV7-9, with a weak D call TRBD2 (6 bases). Trimming cost V 6 bases and J 6 bases, with 12 bases left between them. Germline lookup yields CDR1 SEHNR and CDR2 FQNEAQ (reference sequence). The CDR3 covers 13 residues. Here the CDR3 reads CASSPLAINEQFF. Here the CDR3 DNA reads TGTGCCAGCAGTCCTCTAGCGATCAATGAGCAGTTCTTC.

This clone was recorded only once. V gene TRBV27 combines with J gene TRBJ2-1; 8 bases agree with TRBD2. The germline CDR1 and CDR2 sequences are MNHEY and SMNVEV (reference sequence). The CDR3 spans 16 residues. The J segment lost 3 bases and the V segment lost 5 bases, leaving 9 bases of the junction unmatched. CDR3 coding DNA: TGTGCCAGCAGTCCAATAGCGGGATTGAGCTACAATGAGCAGTTCTTC. Its protein product is CASSPIAGLSYNEQFF.

This chain connects TRBV2 to TRBJ2-5; D perhaps matches TRBD2 (6 bases). Germline V CDR1 and CDR2: SNHLY, FYNNEI. The germline V and J ends were trimmed by 4 bases and 2 bases, with 14 bases remaining between them. The CDR3 consists of 15 residues. The CDR3 nucleotides read TGTGCCAGCAGTGGGGAGGTAGCCTTACAAGAGACCCAGTACTTC. As protein: CASSGEVALQETQYF.

The chain uses TRBV5-4 and TRBJ1-2; tentative D call: TRBD1 (5 bases). Germline-derived CDR1 and CDR2 are SGHNT and YYREEE (reference sequence). CDR3 length equals 15 residues. Trimming pared 4 bases from V and 8 bases from J, leaving 21 bases between. The CDR3 sequence is CASSLLDSESMGYTF. Written as DNA, the CDR3 is TGTGCCAGCAGCCTTCTAGACAGCGAGTCTATGGGCTACACCTTC.

The chain uses TRBV6-5 and TRBJ2-1; D is possibly TRBD2 (6 bases). Trimming removed 5 bases from V and 7 bases from J, with 6 bases in between. This CDR3 has 11 amino acids. Germline V lookup: CDR1 MNHEY, CDR2 SVGAGI. CDR3 region: CASSRENEQFF. In nucleotides, the CDR3 is TGTGCCAGCAGTCGGGAGAATGAGCAGTTCTTC.

The V gene is TRBV28, the J gene TRBJ2-5; D gene unclear. CDR3 length equals 13 residues. Germline-derived CDR1 and CDR2 are MDHEN and SYDVKM. Trimming cost V 6 bases and J 2 bases, with 10 bases left between them. The CDR3 here is CASRLGQQETQYF. The CDR3 bases are TGTGCCAGCAGACTTGGGCAGCAAGAGACCCAGTACTTC.

The rearrangement joins TRBV7-3 to TRBJ2-7; 7 positions match TRBD2. The germline V gene encodes CDR1 SGHTA and CDR2 FQGTGA. The V gene end was trimmed by 1 base and the J gene end by 6 bases; junction bases not matched to a gene: 9. The CDR3 runs 15 residues. The chain's CDR3 is CASSLRGGPDGEQYF. Here the CDR3 DNA reads TGTGCCAGCAGCTTAAGGGGGGGACCAGATGGCGAGCAGTACTTC.

The chain is built from TRBV18 and TRBJ2-5; 8 bases line up with TRBD2. V dropped 3 bases and J dropped 5; count of bases not matched to a gene: 2. CDR1 and CDR2 (germline): KGHSH, LQKENI. This CDR3 region has 13 residues. For the CDR3, the DNA is TGTGCCAGCTCACCCGGGGGGGACGAGACCCAGTACTTC. Amino acid sequence: CASSPGGDETQYF.

The gene calls are TRBV4-3 and TRBJ2-7; the match to TRBD2 covers 11 bases. Trimming took 1 base from V and 4 from J; bases not matched to a gene: 6. Looked up from germline, CDR1 is LGHNA and CDR2 is YSLEER. The CDR3 length is 16 residues. The CDR3 DNA reads as TGCGCCAGCAGCCAAGTCGATAGCGGGAGGGTGTACGAGCAGTACTTC. Protein product: CASSQVDSGRVYEQYF.

The V gene is TRBV5-5, the J gene TRBJ1-3; D is undetermined. CDR1 SGHKS and CDR2 YYEKEE come from the germline V gene (reference sequence). CDR3 length equals 14 residues. V was trimmed by 0 bases and J by 0 bases, leaving 4 bases between them. The CDR3 loop is CASSLESSGNTIYF. The CDR3 DNA reads as TGTGCCAGCAGCTTGGAGAGCTCTGGAAACACCATATATTTT.

For the CDR3, the DNA is TGTGCCAGCAGTAACGGACAGGGGATCTACGAGCAGTACTTC. This sequence encodes CASSNGQGIYEQYF. This chain joins TRBV6-5 and TRBJ2-7; TRBD1 matches 9 bases. CDR1 and CDR2 from the germline V gene are MNHEY and SVGAGI. The V and J ends lost 5 bases and 3 bases, in that order; junction bases with no gene match: 5. The CDR3 loop spans 14 amino acids.

The chain couples TRBV6-6 to TRBJ2-7; D unclear. CDR1 and CDR2 (germline): MNHNY, SVGAGI (reference sequence). Deletions cut 0 bases from V and 0 bases from J, with 9 bases between. The CDR3 loop spans 15 amino acids. CDR3 in DNA: TGTGCCAGCAGTTACTCCGCCGGTAGCTCCTACGAGCAGTACTTC. Protein product: CASSYSAGSSYEQYF.

The rearrangement uses TRBV30 and TRBJ1-4; D perhaps matches TRBD1 (5 bases). V dropped 1 base and J dropped 7 bases, with 13 bases sitting between them. The CDR3 length is 14 residues. Germline CDR1 and CDR2: GTSNPN and SVGIG (reference sequence). CDR3 coding DNA: TGTGCCTGGAGTGGTGGTTGGGGGGGTGAAAAACTGTTTTTT. Amino acids: CAWSGGWGGEKLFF.

This clone was detected only a few times. The chain has TRBV5-4 and TRBJ1-3, with 10 bases lining up with TRBD1. This CDR3 is 15 amino acids long. J lost 4 bases, V lost 3 bases, and 4 bases had no gene match. Germline-derived CDR1 and CDR2 are SGHNT and YYREEE (reference sequence). The CDR3 loop is CASSWDRGTGNTIYF. CDR3 DNA: TGTGCCAGCAGCTGGGACAGGGGTACCGGAAACACCATATATTTT. Complete variable domain (other parts from reference TRBV5-4 and TRBJ1-3): ETGVTQSPTHLIKTRGQQVTLRCSSQSGHNTVSWYQQALGQGPQFIFQYYREEENGRGNFPPRFSGLQFPNYSSELNVNALELDDSALYLCASSWDRGTGNTIYFGEGSWLTVV.

The chain recombines TRBV9 with TRBJ2-1; TRBD2 is a possible D gene (6 bases). V lost 3 bases, J lost 4 bases, and 11 bases lay in between. The CDR3 length is 14 residues. The germline gives CDR1 SGDLS, CDR2 YYNGEE. The CDR3 here is CASSAAGPYNEQFF. DNA of the CDR3: TGTGCCAGCAGCGCGGCGGGACCTTACAATGAGCAGTTCTTC.

The rearrangement links TRBV6-4 to TRBJ2-1, with 7 nucleotides matching TRBD1. There are 14 residues in the CDR3. V was clipped by 6 bases and J by 7 bases; unmatched bases: 9. Germline values: CDR1 MRHNA, CDR2 SNTAGT. The CDR3 here is CASRPDRAGNEQFF. The CDR3 coding sequence is TGTGCCAGCAGACCTGACAGGGCTGGAAATGAGCAGTTCTTC.

V usage is TRBV11-3 and J usage is TRBJ1-3, with D hard to call. V gave up 6 bases and J gave up 2 bases, with 8 bases separating them. Germline V gene sequence: CDR1 SGHNT, CDR2 YENEEA. The CDR3 totals 13 residues. For the CDR3, the DNA is TGTGCCAGCAGTCGGGTTCCTGGAAACACCATATATTTT. Protein sequence: CASSRVPGNTIYF.

V and J are TRBV29-1 and TRBJ1-2, with a tentative D call TRBD1 (6 bases). The germline CDR1 and CDR2 sequences are SQVTM and ANQGSEA. Deletions cut 1 base from V and 7 bases from J, with 13 bases between. This CDR3 spans 13 amino acids. The CDR3 reads CSVEGVQGVGYTF. The CDR3 coding sequence is TGCAGCGTTGAAGGGGTACAGGGAGTTGGCTACACCTTC.

The table lists this clone with a few counts. This rearrangement joins TRBV5-1 to TRBJ1-4, with 9 positions matching TRBD1. Germline CDR1 and CDR2: SGHRS and YFSETQ. The CDR3 loop spans 16 amino acids. V gave up 0 bases and J gave up 11 bases; unmatched junction bases: 11. The CDR3 protein is CASSLAGTGRGPKLFF. Written as DNA, the CDR3 is TGCGCCAGCAGCTTGGCCGGGACAGGGCGAGGGCCTAAACTGTTTTTT.

The CDR3 sequence is CASSQTPGVSGNTIYF. The CDR3 DNA sequence: TGCGCCAGCAGCCAAACCCCGGGGGTCTCTGGAAACACCATATATTTT. This chain links TRBV4-1 with TRBJ1-3; D perhaps matches TRBD1 (5 bases). Deletions cut 2 bases from V and 0 bases from J, with 11 bases between. The CDR3 is 16 residues long. Per the germline V gene, CDR1 is MGHRA and CDR2 is YSYEKL.

CDR3 loop: CASSLYGANEKLFF. The CDR3 DNA reads as TGTGCCAGCAGCTTATACGGGGCTAATGAAAAACTGTTTTTT. This chain uses TRBV7-2 with TRBJ1-4, with D unresolved. V was clipped by 2 bases and J by 3 bases, with 7 bases between them. From germline, CDR1 is SGHTA and CDR2 FQGNSA. There are 14 residues in the CDR3.

This clone showed up just a few times. The chain links TRBV5-1 to TRBJ1-2, with TRBD1 matching 8 bases. This CDR3 contains 14 residues. The V gene's germline CDR1 is SGHRS and CDR2 YFSETQ. The junction had 6 bases not matched to a gene; V was cut back by 4 bases and J by 4 bases. CDR3 in amino acids: CASSTTGDGYGYTF. In nucleotides, the CDR3 is TGCGCCAGCAGCACGACAGGGGACGGCTATGGCTACACCTTC. Complete variable domain (other parts from reference TRBV5-1 and TRBJ1-2): KAGVTQTPRYLIKTRGQQVTLSCSPISGHRSVSWYQQTPGQGLQFLFEYFSETQRNKGNFPGRFSGRQFSNSRSEMNVSTLELGDSALYLCASSTTGDGYGYTFGSGTRLTVV.